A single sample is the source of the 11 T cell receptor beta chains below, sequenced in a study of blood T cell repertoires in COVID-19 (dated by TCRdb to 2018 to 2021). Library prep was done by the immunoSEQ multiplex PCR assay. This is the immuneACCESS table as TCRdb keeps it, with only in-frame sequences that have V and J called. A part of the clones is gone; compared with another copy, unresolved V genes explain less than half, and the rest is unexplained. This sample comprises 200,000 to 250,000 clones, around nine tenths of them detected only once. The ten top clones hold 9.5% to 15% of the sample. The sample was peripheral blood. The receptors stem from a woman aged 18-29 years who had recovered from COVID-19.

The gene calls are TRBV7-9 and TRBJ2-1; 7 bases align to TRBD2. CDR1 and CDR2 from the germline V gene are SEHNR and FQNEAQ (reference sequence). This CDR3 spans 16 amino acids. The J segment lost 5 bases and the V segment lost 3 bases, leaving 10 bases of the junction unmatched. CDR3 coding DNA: TGTGCCAGCAGCTTCTTAGCGGGCCCCCCTAACAATGAGCAGTTCTTC. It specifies CASSFLAGPPNNEQFF. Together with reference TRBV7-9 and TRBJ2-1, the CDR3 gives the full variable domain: DTGVSQNPRHKITKRGQNVTFRCDPISEHNRLYWYRQTLGQGPEFLTYFQNEAQLEKSRLLSDRFSAERPKGSFSTLEIQRTEQGDSAMYLCASSFLAGPPNNEQFFGPGTRLTVL.

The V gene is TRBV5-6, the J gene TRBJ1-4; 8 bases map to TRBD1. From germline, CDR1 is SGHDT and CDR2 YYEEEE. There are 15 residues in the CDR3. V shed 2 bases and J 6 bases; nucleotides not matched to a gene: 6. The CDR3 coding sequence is TGTGCCAGCAGCTTTCAGGACAGGGTAGATGAAAAACTGTTTTTT. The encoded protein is CASSFQDRVDEKLFF.

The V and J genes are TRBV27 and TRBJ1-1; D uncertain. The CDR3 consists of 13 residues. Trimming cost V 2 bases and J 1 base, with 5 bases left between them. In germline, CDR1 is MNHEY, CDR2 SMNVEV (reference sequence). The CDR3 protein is CASSLHRNTEAFF. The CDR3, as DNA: TGTGCCAGCAGTTTACACAGGAACACTGAAGCTTTCTTT.

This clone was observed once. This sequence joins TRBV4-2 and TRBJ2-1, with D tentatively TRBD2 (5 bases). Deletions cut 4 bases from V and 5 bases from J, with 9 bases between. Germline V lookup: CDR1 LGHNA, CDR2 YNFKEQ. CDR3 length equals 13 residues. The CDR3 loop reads CASSLTRDNEQFF. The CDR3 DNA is TGTGCCAGCAGCCTTACTAGGGACAATGAGCAGTTCTTC.

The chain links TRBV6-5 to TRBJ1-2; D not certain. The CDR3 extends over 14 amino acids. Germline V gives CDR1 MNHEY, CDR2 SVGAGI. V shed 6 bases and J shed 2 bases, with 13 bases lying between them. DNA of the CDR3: TGTGCCAGCAGGCCGGCGCAGGCAAACTATGGCTACACCTTC. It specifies CASRPAQANYGYTF.

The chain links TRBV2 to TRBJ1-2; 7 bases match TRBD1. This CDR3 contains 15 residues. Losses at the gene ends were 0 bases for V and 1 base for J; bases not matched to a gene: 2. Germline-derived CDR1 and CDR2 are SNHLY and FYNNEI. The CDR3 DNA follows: TGTGCCAGCAGTGAAGCGGGACAGAGTAACTATGGCTACACCTTC. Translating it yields CASSEAGQSNYGYTF.

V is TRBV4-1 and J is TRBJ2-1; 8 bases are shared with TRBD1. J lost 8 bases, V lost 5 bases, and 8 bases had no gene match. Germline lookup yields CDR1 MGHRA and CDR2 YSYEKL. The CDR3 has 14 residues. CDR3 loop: CASSEQPGGYEQFF. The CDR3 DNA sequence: TGCGCCAGCAGCGAGCAACCAGGGGGCTATGAGCAGTTCTTC.

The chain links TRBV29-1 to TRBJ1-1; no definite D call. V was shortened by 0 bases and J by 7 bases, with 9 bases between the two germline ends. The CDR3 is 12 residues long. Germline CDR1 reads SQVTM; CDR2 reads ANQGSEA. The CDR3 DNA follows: TGCAGCGTTGAAGATTCAGGCAGTGAAGCTTTCTTT. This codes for CSVEDSGSEAFF.

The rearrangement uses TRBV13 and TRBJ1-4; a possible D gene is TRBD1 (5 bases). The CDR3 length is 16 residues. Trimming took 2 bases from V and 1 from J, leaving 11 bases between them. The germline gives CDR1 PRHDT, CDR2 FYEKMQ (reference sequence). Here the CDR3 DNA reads TGTGCCAGCAGCTTACGCCAGGGAGGAACTAATGAAAAACTGTTTTTT. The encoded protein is CASSLRQGGTNEKLFF.

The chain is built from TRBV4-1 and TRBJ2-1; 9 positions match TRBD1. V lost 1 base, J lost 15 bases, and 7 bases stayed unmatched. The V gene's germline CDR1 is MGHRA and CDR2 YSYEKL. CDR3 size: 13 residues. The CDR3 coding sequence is TGCGCCAGCAGCCAAGGTGACCGGACAGGGGTGTTCTTC. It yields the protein CASSQGDRTGVFF.

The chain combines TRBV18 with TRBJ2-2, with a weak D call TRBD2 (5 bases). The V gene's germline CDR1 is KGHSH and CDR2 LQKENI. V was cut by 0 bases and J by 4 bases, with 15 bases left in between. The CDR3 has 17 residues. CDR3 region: CASSPPLVARGTGELFF. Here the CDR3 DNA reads TGTGCCAGCTCACCACCGCTAGTAGCTCGGGGCACCGGGGAGCTGTTTTTT.